The entry below describes one T cell receptor beta chain. Clones were sequenced by immunoSEQ multiplex PCR, and TCRdb holds only the in-frame ones, with some missing. This repertoire shows 2 million to 2.5 million clones, approximately 95% found once; its top ten account for approximately 0.4%. The record originates from a study of shared clonotypes between healthy human individuals. The CDR3 has 17 amino acids. The sequence was collected from a man between 18 and 35 years old in good health. Some clones in this sample may be carry-over from other donors' samples. V usage is TRBV21-1 and J usage is TRBJ1-5; the table assigns TRBD1, which was not confirmed against the DNA. TRBV21-1 is an annotated pseudogene. Specimen: naive CD4+ T cells from PBMCs. Sample subset: CD45RA+ positively selected. The CDR3, as DNA: TGTGCCAGCAGCAAAGACCGGGACACTTATAGCAATCAGCCCCAGCATTTT. It codes for CASSKDRDTYSNQPQHF.